Given below is one T cell receptor (beta chain) in context. Here immunoSEQ multiplex PCR was the method, and the copy in TCRdb shows in-frame clones only, minus some. This sample has 100,000 to 150,000 clones; 80% to 85% occur once, and the top ten carry roughly an eighth. This record belongs to a study of blood T cell repertoires in COVID-19. This TCR came from a woman aged 25 to 39 who had recovered from COVID-19. Sample: peripheral blood.

DNA for the CDR3: TGCGCCAGCAGCCAAGTATTTCGTCGGAACACTGAAGCTTTCTTT. Translated: CASSQVFRRNTEAFF. The chain combines TRBV4-1 with TRBJ1-1; D uncertain. Trimming removed 1 base at V and 1 base at J, with 10 bases between. This CDR3 contains 15 residues. Germline assignment: CDR1 MGHRA and CDR2 YSYEKL.